These T cell receptor beta chains were read from a single sample in a study of vaccination and CD4 T cells after COVID-19. Which antigens these TCRs recognize remains unknown. TCRdb re-analysed the PCR reads in MiXCR, keeping a single row per CDR3 protein. Here the sample spans approximately 12,000 distinct CDR3 sequences, approximately 50% being singletons. Sequencing input: CD4+ T cells from blood, cultured in vitro. The receptors originated from a human donor who had recovered from COVID-19. Both conserved end residues are trimmed from each CDR3. The D gene is left open where the match is weak.

J gene	V gene	D gene	CDR3 protein
TRBJ2-1	TRBV7-9	.	ASSLGGLDEQF
TRBJ1-1	TRBV7-9	.	ASSLDSASTEAF
TRBJ1-2	TRBV19	TRBD1	ASSSDRGDGYT
TRBJ1-2	TRBV28	.	VAYGDGYT
TRBJ2-7	TRBV6-1	.	ASREEGVY
TRBJ2-7	TRBV7-9	TRBD2	ASSRGGGASGKTSYEQY
TRBJ1-2	TRBV7-3	.	ASSPQPNYGYT
TRBJ2-7	TRBV11-2	.	ASSLVSTFAHEQY
TRBJ1-1	TRBV19	.	ASSIWSGSGTEAF
TRBJ2-5	TRBV7-3	.	ASSLSAAQETQY
TRBJ2-1	TRBV2	.	ASSVDQDAEQF
TRBJ2-2	TRBV20-1	.	SARLPGRNTGELF
TRBJ1-3	TRBV19	.	ATSHPRGTIY
TRBJ1-3	TRBV28	.	ASSSRGGVENTIY
TRBJ1-1	TRBV19	.	ASSIEWAAREAF
TRBJ2-5	TRBV21-1	.	ASRRGARDFQETQY
TRBJ1-1	TRBV20-1	.	SAPAGRGRNTEAF
TRBJ2-3	TRBV7-2	TRBD2	ASSFGGSGADTQY
TRBJ1-3	TRBV28	.	ASLRLGANTIY
TRBJ1-5	TRBV10-3	.	AISEGQGDQPQH
TRBJ1-5	TRBV6-1	TRBD1	ASSISGQGGNQPQH
TRBJ2-7	TRBV20-1	TRBD2	SARLTSGFNYEQY
TRBJ1-1	TRBV3-1	TRBD1	ASKGTAPDTEAF
TRBJ2-5	TRBV20-1	.	SAIEGGFQETQY
TRBJ1-4	TRBV6-2/TRBV6-3	.	ASSYSRAGYGEKLF
TRBJ1-1	TRBV15	.	ATSRGLRTEAF
TRBJ2-7	TRBV24-1	TRBD1	ATSGPGQGGTYEQY
TRBJ2-3	TRBV19	TRBD1	ASSIGGTGGKDTQY
TRBJ1-4	TRBV29-1	.	SGSTTNEKLF
TRBJ1-6	TRBV6-2/TRBV6-3	.	ASSYTGMNSPLH
TRBJ2-5	TRBV6-5	.	ASSYKGRQETQY
TRBJ1-5	TRBV20-1	TRBD1	SAIHQGQSYYSNQPQH
TRBJ2-3	TRBV6-5	TRBD2	ASSYGASGTTDTQY
TRBJ2-7	TRBV6-5	TRBD2	AGSYSMGLAGGAYEQY
TRBJ2-7	TRBV20-1	.	SADGFYEQY
TRBJ2-1	TRBV5-1	TRBD1	ASSPINPGQGVNEQF
TRBJ2-1	TRBV12-3/TRBV12-4	.	ASSSYSNEQF
TRBJ2-3	TRBV7-3	TRBD2	ASGLAGGDTQY
TRBJ2-3	TRBV4-1	TRBD2	ASSEGLAGYTDTQY
TRBJ2-5	TRBV19	.	ASNPTGRELGETQY
TRBJ1-1	TRBV2	TRBD1	ASITWDRANTEAF
TRBJ2-1	TRBV7-9	TRBD1	ASSRARTGDRAGNEQF
TRBJ2-3	TRBV5-4	TRBD2	ASSSGLAGPASTDTQY
TRBJ2-6	TRBV28	.	ASSPDPAGANVLT
TRBJ2-5	TRBV7-9	.	ASSLAGGETQY
TRBJ2-7	TRBV19	.	ASTQTVRSYEQY
TRBJ1-1	TRBV19	.	ASSIHGSVNTEAF
TRBJ1-1	TRBV15	TRBD1	ATGSGTGVTEAF
TRBJ2-5	TRBV6-1	.	ASSRDLQETQY
TRBJ2-1	TRBV5-1	.	ASSPDSGTYNEQF
TRBJ2-1	TRBV11-1	TRBD1	ASSQGQGANNEQF